This T cell receptor (beta chain) was recorded in a study of T-cell reconstitution after alpha-beta-depleted transplantation in children. General study points: The authors attributed T-cell counts and diversity one year after transplant mostly to newly produced T cells.

As it was prepared, the TCRbeta library received unique molecular identifiers. TCRdb re-called the PCR reads with MiXCR, one entry per CDR3 protein. This table has about 340,000 distinct CDR3 sequences, about 17% appearing once. The CDR3 spans 15 residues. Per the germline V gene, CDR1 is SGHDT and CDR2 is YYEEEE. The ends were cut back, 3 bases at V and 2 bases at J, with 12 bases in the middle. This clonotype was picked up many times. Its antigen is unknown. The sequenced sample was PBMCs, mostly from graft donor cells, obtained 360 days after TCRalphabeta/CD19-depleted stem cell transplant. V usage is TRBV5-6 and J usage is TRBJ1-3; D is perhaps TRBD1 (6 bases). This receptor was obtained from a male patient aged 2 to 10 who had a stem cell transplant for acute lymphoblastic leukemia, so the T cells may come from the graft donor. The CDR3: CASSWGAGAGNTIYF. CDR3 DNA: TGTGCCAGCAGCTGGGGCGCAGGGGCTGGAAACACCATATATTTT.